Listed below are T cell receptor beta chains from one sample, sequenced in a study of blood T cell repertoires in COVID-19. TCRdb keeps only in-frame clones here, not all; method: immunoSEQ multiplex PCR. The data contain fewer than 250,000 clones, roughly 86% of them seen just once; the ten biggest clones take up 1.5% to 2%. Sequenced material: peripheral blood. These TCRs come from a woman aged 60-75 years who had recovered from COVID-19. The CDR3 runs from the conserved cysteine through the conserved F or W. Each record gives: D gene, clone size, J gene, V gene, CDR3 DNA, CDR3 protein. D genes are given only for firm matches. Size tells how often a clone was seen (once, few, many) or the class of an expanded clone, and some rows leave it out.

>.|.|TRBJ2-3|TRBV6-5
TGTGCCAGCAGTAAGGACAGAGTTGGCACAGATACGCAGTATTTT
CASSKDRVGTDTQYF
>.|.|TRBJ1-3|TRBV2
TGTGCCAGCAGCCCGGACACCGCGCTCTCTGGAAACACCATATATTTT
CASSPDTALSGNTIYF
>TRBD2|.|TRBJ2-5|TRBV4-3
TGCGCCAGCAGCCCAGGGTATGGGAGGGTCCAAGAGACCCAGTACTTC
CASSPGYGRVQETQYF
>.|once|TRBJ2-3|TRBV18
TGTGCCAGCTCACCACTTAGTCGGGGAAGCACAGATACGCAGTATTTT
CASSPLSRGSTDTQYF
>.|.|TRBJ1-1|TRBV28
TGTGCCAGCATCGGACAGCACACTGAAGCTTTCTTT
CASIGQHTEAFF
>.|.|TRBJ2-3|TRBV6-5
TGTGCCAGCACCCGGGAGCCGGCTAGCACAGATACGCAGTATTTT
CASTREPASTDTQYF
>.|.|TRBJ2-3|TRBV5-5
TGTGCCAGCAGCTTGGTGTCTTCTCGGGATACGCAGTATTTT
CASSLVSSRDTQYF
>.|.|TRBJ2-7|TRBV5-1
TGCGCCAGCAGCTTGTGGGGGGACTACGAGCAGTACTTC
CASSLWGDYEQYF
>TRBD1|.|TRBJ2-5|TRBV19
TGTGCCAGTAGTTTGCCAGGGGGCGTAAAGACCCAGTACTTC
CASSLPGGVKTQYF
>.|.|TRBJ2-7|TRBV6-4
TGTGCCAGTAATAGACAGGACCACTACGAGCAGTACTTC
CASNRQDHYEQYF
>.|.|TRBJ2-7|TRBV11-2
TGTGCCAGCAGCTTCGGTCGGGACAACTCCTACGAGCAGTACTTC
CASSFGRDNSYEQYF
>.|.|TRBJ1-2|TRBV6-6
TGTGCCAGCAGTCCTATTACAGAGGGCCTAGGTGGCTACACCTTC
CASSPITEGLGGYTF
>TRBD1|once|TRBJ1-2|TRBV7-6
TGTGCCAGCAGCTTAGACGTCGACAGGGGAGCTAACTATGGCTACACCTTC
CASSLDVDRGANYGYTF
>.|.|TRBJ2-5|TRBV7-3
TGTGCCAGCAGCTTAGTCCCCAGGGGAGGGGCTGTTCAAGAGACCCAGTACTTC
CASSLVPRGGAVQETQYF
>.|once|TRBJ2-1|TRBV4-1
TGCGCCAGCAGCCCTCCCGCGGAGGGGCTCTACAATGAGCAGTTCTTC
CASSPPAEGLYNEQFF
>.|.|TRBJ2-7|TRBV20-1
TGCAGTGCTAAGAGGGACACGCAGTACTTC
CSAKRDTQYF
>.|.|TRBJ2-5|TRBV7-9
TGTGCCAGCAGCTCGGGAAAGACCCAGTACTTC
CASSSGKTQYF
>.|.|TRBJ1-3|TRBV7-9
TGTGCCAGCAGCCGGGATTGGGGAAACACCATATATTTT
CASSRDWGNTIYF
>.|.|TRBJ2-6|TRBV6-5
TGTGCCAGCAGTTACGGTTATAGCTCTGGGGCCAACGTCCTGACTTTC
CASSYGYSSGANVLTF
>TRBD2|.|TRBJ2-5|TRBV6-5
TGTGCCAGCAGGCAGTCTAGCGGCCAAGAGACCCAGTACTTC
CASRQSSGQETQYF
>.|.|TRBJ1-4|TRBV2
TGTGCCAGCAGTGAAATGCACATAACTAATGAAAAACTGTTTTTT
CASSEMHITNEKLFF
>.|once|TRBJ2-5|TRBV11-2
TGTGCCAGCAGCTTAGTCGGCCAGGGATGGGAGACCCAGTACTTC
CASSLVGQGWETQYF
>.|.|TRBJ1-5|TRBV6-6
TGTGCCAGCACTGCCGGGAGGGGAGGACAGCCCCAGCATTTT
CASTAGRGGQPQHF